The 15 T cell receptor beta chains presented below share a single source sample, sequenced in a study of blood T cell repertoires in COVID-19. TCRdb's copy holds only in-frame clones and misses some; the assay was immunoSEQ multiplex PCR. The data contain over 65,000 clones, roughly 80% of them seen just once; the ten biggest clones take up 15% to 20%. The sample consisted of peripheral blood. These receptors were obtained from a man older than 75 with active COVID-19.

CDR3 sequence (DNA): TGTGCCACTTTGGAGGCAACTAATGAAAAACTGTTTTTT. Protein sequence: CATLEATNEKLFF. This chain connects TRBV28 to TRBJ1-4, with no clear D. Per germline, CDR1 MDHEN and CDR2 SYDVKM. CDR3 length: 13 residues. V was clipped by 10 bases and J by 0 bases, with 9 bases between them.

The V and J genes are TRBV9 and TRBJ2-2; 8 bases match TRBD2. Germline V gene data show CDR1 as SGDLS and CDR2 as YYNGEE. Unmatched junction bases numbered 11, after V lost 4 bases and J lost 6 bases. CDR3 length equals 16 residues. Here the CDR3 reads CASSSRGSGVPGELFF. CDR3 sequence (DNA): TGTGCCAGCAGCTCTCGCGGTAGCGGGGTCCCCGGGGAGCTGTTTTTT.

The chain employs TRBV14 and TRBJ1-1; D possibly corresponds to TRBD1 (5 bases). V was trimmed by 1 base and J by 5 bases, leaving 14 bases between them. Germline CDR1 SGHDN, CDR2 FVKESK. This CDR3 is built from 15 residues. The CDR3 nucleotides read TGTGCCAGCAGCCAAGCGCCCCAGGGTACAACTGAAGCTTTCTTT. Its translation: CASSQAPQGTTEAFF.

The V call is TRBV7-9, the J call TRBJ2-7; 9 bases are shared with TRBD1. CDR3 length equals 15 residues. V shed 5 bases, J shed 3 bases, and the junction held 8 bases outside the gene matches. Looked up from germline, CDR1 is SEHNR and CDR2 is FQNEAQ (reference sequence). The CDR3 protein is CASSMDRGFSYEQYF. The CDR3 DNA reads TGTGCCAGCAGCATGGACAGGGGTTTTAGCTACGAGCAGTACTTC.

The rearrangement links TRBV5-1 to TRBJ2-7; 8 bases are shared with TRBD2. CDR3 length: 17 amino acids. The V segment lost 0 bases and the J segment 1 base; nucleotides outside the gene matches: 9. The germline CDR1 and CDR2 sequences are SGHRS and YFSETQ. The CDR3 DNA is TGCGCCAGCAGCTTGGTAGCGGGACACCAGGAATCCTACGAGCAGTACTTC. It codes for CASSLVAGHQESYEQYF.

This chain uses TRBV6-5 with TRBJ2-7; 8 nucleotides agree with TRBD2. The CDR3 totals 15 residues. With 6 bases clipped from V and 6 bases from J, the junction kept 13 bases outside the gene matches. The germline V gene encodes CDR1 MNHEY and CDR2 SVGAGI. The DNA of the CDR3 is TGTGCCAGCAGACGGGATTTTAGCGGGATCACCGAGCAGTACTTC. Translating gives CASRRDFSGITEQYF.

The rearrangement joins TRBV5-1 to TRBJ2-3, with 9 bases that match TRBD1. This CDR3 comprises 18 residues. The germline V gene encodes CDR1 SGHRS and CDR2 YFSETQ. Trimming cost V 4 bases and J 3 bases; bases outside gene matches: 15. The CDR3 region is CASSLSPTGTGKTDTQYF. The DNA of the CDR3 is TGCGCCAGCAGCCTCTCCCCAACCGGGACAGGGAAGACAGATACGCAGTATTTT.

V is TRBV28 and J is TRBJ1-4; no firm D call. This CDR3 contains 13 residues. The V and J ends lost 9 bases and 5 bases respectively, with 13 bases between them. Germline V gene lookup returns CDR1 MDHEN and CDR2 SYDVKM. The CDR3 DNA is TGTGCCAGTCTGGGAGCCGGAAATGAAAAACTGTTTTTT. It encodes CASLGAGNEKLFF.

CDR3 sequence (DNA): TGTGCCAGCAGCCCAGGGGTTGGCTACACCTTC. It is translated as CASSPGVGYTF. The chain employs TRBV12-3 or TRBV12-4 and TRBJ1-2, with D perhaps matching TRBD1 (6 bases). The CDR3 contains 11 residues. V was shortened by 6 bases and J by 7 bases, with 9 bases between the two germline ends.

This clone has more than one count but fewer than ten. This chain links TRBV5-4 with TRBJ2-1, with a possible D match to TRBD2 (6 bases). V was cut by 4 bases and J by 0 bases, with 17 bases left in between. The germline V gene has CDR1 SGHNT and CDR2 YYREEE (reference sequence). The CDR3 sequence is 17 residues long. The CDR3 DNA reads as TGTGCCAGCAGCGAAGGGAGGTTCTTGAGCTCCTACAATGAGCAGTTCTTC. Its protein is CASSEGRFLSSYNEQFF.

V gene TRBV7-2 combines with J gene TRBJ2-3; the match to TRBD2 covers 8 bases. The CDR3 is made up of 16 amino acids. Losses at the gene ends were 4 bases for V and 0 bases for J; bases not matched to a gene: 6. Germline V gives CDR1 SGHTA, CDR2 FQGNSA. The CDR3 is CASSSRGGKSTDTQYF. The CDR3 DNA reads TGTGCCAGCAGCTCACGGGGGGGCAAAAGCACAGATACGCAGTATTTT.

This chain uses TRBV27 with TRBJ1-2; 8 positions match TRBD1. The germline gives CDR1 MNHEY, CDR2 SMNVEV (reference sequence). The ends lost 5 bases at V and 7 bases at J; junction bases unmatched: 6. The CDR3 extends over 13 amino acids. In DNA form, the CDR3 reads TGTGCCAGCAGTATAACAGGGGGAATTGGCTACACCTTC. Its translation: CASSITGGIGYTF.

The V gene is TRBV19, the J gene TRBJ2-4, with 7 bases matching TRBD2. The trim removed 5 bases at V and 6 bases at J, leaving 13 bases unmatched. This CDR3 has 16 residues. From germline, CDR1 is LNHDA and CDR2 SQIVND (reference sequence). The CDR3 DNA follows: TGTGCCAGTAGTGAGCGGGGCGACAGTTTAGGAAACATTCAGTACTTC. The encoded protein is CASSERGDSLGNIQYF.

The CDR3 here is CASSVVVASYNEQFF. The CDR3 region has the DNA TGTGCCAGCAGCGTAGTGGTGGCCTCCTACAATGAGCAGTTCTTC. The rearrangement joins TRBV9 to TRBJ2-1; D is undetermined. The CDR3 consists of 15 residues. Trimming took 0 bases from V and 0 from J, leaving 7 bases between them. CDR1 is SGDLS, CDR2 YYNGEE, per germline.

The chain joins TRBV5-1 to TRBJ1-5, with a tentative D call TRBD1 (6 bases). The CDR3 extends over 15 amino acids. The germline V and J ends were trimmed by 5 bases and 3 bases, with 15 bases remaining between them. Germline CDR1 and CDR2: SGHRS and YFSETQ. The CDR3 reads CASSPSDRTNQPQHF. For the CDR3, the DNA is TGCGCCAGCAGTCCAAGCGACAGGACCAATCAGCCCCAGCATTTT.